The source of this T cell receptor (beta chain) is a study of blood T cell repertoires in COVID-19. Study-level information: Both acute and convalescent COVID-19 samples were obtained from the United States, Italy and Spain. T cells, B-cell-depleted T cells, or PBMCs supplied cDNA or gDNA.

Authors' analysis steps: Estimation of nucleated cell counts was performed using reference gene primer amplification. Generated by immunoSEQ multiplex PCR, the TCRdb table keeps only in-frame clones and is missing some. The DNA gave D and trimming, while V, J and clone size come from that table. The table records approximately 280,000 clones, approximately 83% of them present only once. J gave up 3 bases and V 6 bases, and 7 bases lay outside the gene matches. The CDR3 has 14 residues. Germline CDR1 reads SGHRS; CDR2 reads YFSETQ. The sample was peripheral blood. The chain couples TRBV5-1 to TRBJ2-7; 9 bases are shared with TRBD2. This TCR was recovered from a woman in her 30s who had recovered from COVID-19. CDR3 residues: CASTNAGGSYEQYF. The CDR3 DNA reads TGCGCCAGCACCAATGCGGGGGGGAGCTACGAGCAGTACTTC.